A selection of T cell receptor beta chains follows, all from one sample in a study of Ad26.COV2.S vaccination and SARS-CoV-2 variants. Assay used: immunoSEQ multiplex PCR; TCRdb lists only in-frame clones, some missing. The table lists 350,000 to 500,000 clones, approximately 89% of them singletons. The specimen comprised peripheral blood, sampled in a trial of Ad26.COV2.S vaccine versus placebo. All receptors derive from a person aged 18-65 years who received the Ad26.COV2.S COVID-19 vaccine or a placebo. Each CDR3 is given with its conserved first and last residue. D genes are given only for firm matches. Some rows mark clone size as missing; the rest say once, few, many or name a class of expanded clone.

V	D	size	J	CDR3	DNA
TRBV19	NA	NA	TRBJ2-2	CASSMGGGGELFF	TGTGCCAGTAGTATGGGGGGCGGCGGGGAGCTGTTTTTT
TRBV6-5	NA	NA	TRBJ1-5	CASSPQIGSNQPQHF	TGTGCCAGCAGCCCCCAGATTGGCTCCAATCAGCCCCAGCATTTT
TRBV5-1	TRBD2	NA	TRBJ2-5	CASMRGRAEETQYF	TGCGCCAGCATGAGAGGGAGGGCCGAAGAGACCCAGTACTTC
TRBV18	NA	NA	TRBJ2-4	CASSPGRDAIQYF	TGTGCCAGCTCACCAGGCAGGGATGCCATTCAGTACTTC
TRBV27	TRBD1	NA	TRBJ1-1	CASSFVGRGWDTEAFF	TGTGCCAGCAGTTTTGTTGGCAGGGGGTGGGACACTGAAGCTTTCTTT
TRBV11-1	NA	NA	TRBJ1-1	CASSFSGDPNTEAFF	TGTGCCAGCAGCTTTTCTGGGGACCCGAACACTGAAGCTTTCTTT
TRBV11-2	NA	NA	TRBJ2-1	CASSLDTEGSGLSYNEQFF	TGTGCCAGCAGCTTAGATACGGAAGGTAGCGGCCTGTCCTACAATGAGCAGTTCTTC
TRBV6-5	NA	once	TRBJ2-3	CASSRRELPDTQYF	TGTGCCAGCAGTCGCAGGGAGCTCCCAGATACGCAGTATTTT
TRBV18	NA	few	TRBJ1-3	CASSPVQSAGNTIYF	TGTGCCAGCTCACCAGTCCAGTCTGCTGGAAACACCATATATTTT
TRBV27	NA	NA	TRBJ2-3	CASGLGVDADTQYF	TGTGCCAGCGGACTGGGGGTCGACGCAGATACGCAGTATTTT
TRBV9	NA	NA	TRBJ1-1	CASSMGQVNTEAFF	TGTGCCAGCAGCATGGGACAAGTGAACACTGAAGCTTTCTTT
TRBV29-1	NA	NA	TRBJ2-3	CSGPRGDTQYF	TGCAGCGGCCCTCGGGGGGATACGCAGTATTTT
TRBV18	NA	few	TRBJ1-1	CASKPGPLYTEAFF	TGTGCCAGCAAACCAGGACCCCTGTACACTGAAGCTTTCTTT
TRBV7-9	NA	once	TRBJ2-7	CASSLSEGHEQYF	TGTGCCAGCAGCTTATCCGAGGGGCACGAGCAGTACTTC
TRBV7-6	NA	few	TRBJ2-2	CASSLWTAALTGELFF	TGTGCCAGCAGCTTATGGACGGCGGCGCTCACCGGGGAGCTGTTTTTT
TRBV2	NA	NA	TRBJ2-2	CASSALLRGGELFF	TGTGCCAGCAGTGCTCTACTGCGGGGCGGGGAGCTGTTTTTT
TRBV5-6	NA	NA	TRBJ1-2	CASGIRAHGYTF	TGTGCCAGCGGAATCAGGGCACATGGCTACACCTTC